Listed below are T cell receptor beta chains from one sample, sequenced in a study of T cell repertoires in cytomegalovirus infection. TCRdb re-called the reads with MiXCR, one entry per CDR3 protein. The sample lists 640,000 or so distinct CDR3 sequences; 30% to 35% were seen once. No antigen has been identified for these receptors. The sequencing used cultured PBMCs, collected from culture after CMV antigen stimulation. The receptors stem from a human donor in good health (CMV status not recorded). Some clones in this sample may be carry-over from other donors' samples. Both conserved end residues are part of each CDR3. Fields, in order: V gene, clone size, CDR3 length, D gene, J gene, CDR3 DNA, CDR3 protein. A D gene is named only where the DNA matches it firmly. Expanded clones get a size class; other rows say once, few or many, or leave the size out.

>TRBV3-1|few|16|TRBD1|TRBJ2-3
TGTGCCAGCAGCCAAGTCAGGGGGCTTACCACAGATACGCAGTATTTT
CASSQVRGLTTDTQYF
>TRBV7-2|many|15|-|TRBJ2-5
TGTGCCAGCAGCTTATCCACGAACCGACAAGAGACCCAGTACTTC
CASSLSTNRQETQYF
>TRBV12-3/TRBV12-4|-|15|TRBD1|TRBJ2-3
TGTGCCAGCAGTTCTTGGACAGGGACCACAGATACGCAGTATTTT
CASSSWTGTTDTQYF
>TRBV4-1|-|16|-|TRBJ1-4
TGTGCCAGCAGCCAACCAAGGGACATCAGGCTGGAAAAACTGTTTTTT
CASSQPRDIRLEKLFF
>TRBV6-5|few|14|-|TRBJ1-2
TGTGCCAGCAGAAGCGGGGAAGCTAACTATGGCTACACCTTC
CASRSGEANYGYTF
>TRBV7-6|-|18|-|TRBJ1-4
TGTGCCAGCGGCTTAATCGACGTCGGGAGAACAACTAATGAAAAACTGTTTTTT
CASGLIDVGRTTNEKLFF
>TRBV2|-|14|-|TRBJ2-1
TGTGCCAGTACTGCTAGCCCAAGTGGTAATGAGCAGTTCTTC
CASTASPSGNEQFF
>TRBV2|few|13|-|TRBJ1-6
TGTGCCAGCAAGGAGGTCCCGGGGTCACCCCTCCACTTT
CASKEVPGSPLHF
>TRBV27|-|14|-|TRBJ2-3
TGTGCCAGCCGCCGCCGGGGCGAAACAGATACGCAGTATTTT
CASRRRGETDTQYF
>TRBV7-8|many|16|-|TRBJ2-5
TGTGCCAGCAGCTCGAAAAGGACTCCGTACCAAGAGACCCAGTACTTC
CASSSKRTPYQETQYF
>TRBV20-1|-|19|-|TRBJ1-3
TGCAGTGCTAGAGATCCTGACCCAAGGGGGTCCAACTCTGGAAACACCATATATTTT
CSARDPDPRGSNSGNTIYF
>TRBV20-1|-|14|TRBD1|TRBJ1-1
TGCAGTGCTAGACCGCGGACAGGGGGAAGTGAAGCTTTCTTT
CSARPRTGGSEAFF
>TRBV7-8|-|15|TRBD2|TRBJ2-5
TGTGCCAGCAGCTCGCAGCGGGAGAACAAAGAGACCCAGTACTTC
CASSSQRENKETQYF
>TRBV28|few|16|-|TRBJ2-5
TGTGCCAGCAGAACCCGGACAGATGTTAACTTGGAGACCCAGTACTTC
CASRTRTDVNLETQYF
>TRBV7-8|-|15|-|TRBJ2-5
TGTGCCAGCAGCTTAACAGGCCCCTTACAAGAGACCCAGTACTTC
CASSLTGPLQETQYF
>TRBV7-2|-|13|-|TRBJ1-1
TGTGCCAGCAGCCCCCAGACCAGCACTGAAGCTTTCTTT
CASSPQTSTEAFF
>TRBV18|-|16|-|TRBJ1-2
TGTGCCAGCTCACCAAGTTGGGCAACAGGGAACAATGGCTACACCTTC
CASSPSWATGNNGYTF
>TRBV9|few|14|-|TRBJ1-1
TGTGCCAGCAGCGTAGCTCCAGGGGACACTGAAGCTTTCTTT
CASSVAPGDTEAFF
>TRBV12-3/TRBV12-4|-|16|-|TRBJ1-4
TGTGCCAGCAGTTTGGGCAGGGCGACCCGGAATGAAAAACTGTTTTTT
CASSLGRATRNEKLFF
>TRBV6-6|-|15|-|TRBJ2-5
TGTGCCAGCAGTTTACCCATAGAGGGAGGCGAGACCCAGTACTTC
CASSLPIEGGETQYF
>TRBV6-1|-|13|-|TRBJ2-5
TGTGCCAGCAGTAAAAGCGATTCGGAGACCCAGTACTTC
CASSKSDSETQYF
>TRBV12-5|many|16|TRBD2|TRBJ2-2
TGTGCTAGTGGTCTCACCCTACTAGCGGGCACCGGGGAGCTGTTTTTT
CASGLTLLAGTGELFF
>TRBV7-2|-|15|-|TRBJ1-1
TGTGCCAGCAGCCCCCCCCTGCTTGGGAACACTGAAGCTTTCTTT
CASSPPLLGNTEAFF
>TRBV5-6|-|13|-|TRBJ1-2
TGTGCCAGCACTCTGGACAGCCTATATGGCTACACCTTC
CASTLDSLYGYTF
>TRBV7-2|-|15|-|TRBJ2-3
TGTGCCAGCAGCTTATTCGTCAGGTCCACAGATACGCAGTATTTT
CASSLFVRSTDTQYF
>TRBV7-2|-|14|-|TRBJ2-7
TGTGCCAGCAGCTGGATCACTAGCTTATACGAGCAGTACTTC
CASSWITSLYEQYF
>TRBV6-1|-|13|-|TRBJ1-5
TGTGCCAGCGTGGCAGGAAACAATCAGCCCCAGCATTTT
CASVAGNNQPQHF
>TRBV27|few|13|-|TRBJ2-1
TGTGCCAGTCGGGGCACAGGTGACAATGAGCAGTTCTTC
CASRGTGDNEQFF
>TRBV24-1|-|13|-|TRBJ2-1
TGTGCCACCAGTGATGCGGGTTTCAATGAGCAGTTCTTC
CATSDAGFNEQFF
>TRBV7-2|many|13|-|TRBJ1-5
TGTGCCAGCAGCCCTCGACTGGATCAGCCCCAGCATTTT
CASSPRLDQPQHF
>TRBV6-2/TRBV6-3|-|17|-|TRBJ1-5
TGTGCCAGCACGCCCCGTATTGGGATCCGGAGCAATCAGCCCCAGCATTTT
CASTPRIGIRSNQPQHF
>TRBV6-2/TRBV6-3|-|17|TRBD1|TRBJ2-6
TGTGCCAGCAGTGCAGGGACAGACGCATCTGGGGCCAACGTCCTGACTTTC
CASSAGTDASGANVLTF
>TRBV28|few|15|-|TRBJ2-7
TGTGCCAGCAGTTTATTAGTGGGACTTTCCTACGAGCAGTACTTC
CASSLLVGLSYEQYF
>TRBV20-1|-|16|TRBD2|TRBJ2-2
TGCAGTGCTGGAGGGATTAGCGGGGTTAACACCGGGGAGCTGTTTTTT
CSAGGISGVNTGELFF
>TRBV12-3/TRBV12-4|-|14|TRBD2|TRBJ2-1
TGTGCCACCGGTACTAGCGGGCCGTACAATGAGCAGTTCTTC
CATGTSGPYNEQFF
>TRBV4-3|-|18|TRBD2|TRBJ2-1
TGCGCCAGCAGCCAACCCCAGAGGCGGGAGGGCCGGAACAATGAGCAGTTCTTC
CASSQPQRREGRNNEQFF